This TCR beta chain was observed in a study of cytomegalovirus exposure and HLA in healthy donors. Study-wide results and limits: V- and J-gene trimming of TCR beta was linked (in a later analysis) to a missense DCLRE1C variant. Some V segments (TRBV6-2 and TRBV6-3 among them) were excluded as indistinguishable. Prior analysis indicated that the majority of TCR beta V segments exhibited productivity approximately 87% or approximately 30% of the time. A later analysis found common viral pathogens apparently linked to several of the most significant clusters.

As for this clone: What it binds is not known.

Trimming cost V 1 base and J 13 bases, with 14 bases left between them. This CDR3 contains 14 residues. CDR1 and CDR2 from the germline V gene are LGHNA and YNFKEQ. The PCR employed 60 Vbeta primers together with 13 Jbeta primers. The assay was immunoSEQ multiplex PCR, and TCRdb's table has in-frame clones only and misses some. The sample records about 110,000 clones, approximately 74% being singletons. This chain uses TRBV4-2 with TRBJ1-6; D is ambiguous. The origin of this receptor is a woman aged 40 to 50 in good health and CMV-seropositive. Sequencing was performed on PBMCs. CDR3: CASSQGQAQSPLHF. CDR3 in DNA: TGTGCCAGCAGCCAAGGTCAGGCCCAATCGCCCCTCCACTTT.